What follows describes a single T cell receptor beta chain. The antigen is not known. Clones were sequenced by immunoSEQ multiplex PCR, and TCRdb holds only the in-frame ones, with some missing. The sample holds tens of thousands of clones, about nine tenths seen once. This sample was taken from a study of T cells in localized non-small cell lung cancer. Study-level findings and limits: In the blood, greater T cell density corresponded to longer overall survival. Uninvolved adjacent lung showed the highest T cell clonality, exceeding tumor. Appearing in adjacent lung were a median roughly 59 of the top 100 tumor clones.

The CDR3 is made up of 15 amino acids. Germline V gene sequence: CDR1 LNHDA, CDR2 SQIVND (reference sequence). Trimming removed 3 bases from V and 7 bases from J; junction bases left unmatched: 7. This clonotype was sampled from a man between 40 and 75 years old with stage I lung adenocarcinoma. The sequenced sample was peripheral blood, obtained before any cancer treatment. V gene TRBV19 combines with J gene TRBJ2-1; 9 nucleotides agree with TRBD2. DNA for the CDR3: TGTGCCAGTAGTATTGCGGGAGGGCCGAGGAATGAGCAGTTCTTC. Its protein is CASSIAGGPRNEQFF.